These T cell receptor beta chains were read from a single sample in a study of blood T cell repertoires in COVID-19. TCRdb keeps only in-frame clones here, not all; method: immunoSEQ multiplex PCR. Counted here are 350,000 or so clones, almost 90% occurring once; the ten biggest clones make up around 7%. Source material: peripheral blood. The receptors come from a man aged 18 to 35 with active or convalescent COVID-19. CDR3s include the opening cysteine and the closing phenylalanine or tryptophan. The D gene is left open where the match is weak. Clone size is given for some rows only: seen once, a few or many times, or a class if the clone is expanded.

TGTGCCAGCAGCTTTAGGCGACAGGAAACACCTAATCAGCCCCAGCATTTT | CASSFRRQETPNQPQHF | TRBV11-3 | . | once | TRBJ1-5
TGTGCCATCAGGCGGGACCTGGGGGAGACCCAGTACTTC | CAIRRDLGETQYF | TRBV10-3 | . | . | TRBJ2-5
TGTGCCAGCAGCCCCAGGACAGGCGGTCAGCCCCAGCATTTT | CASSPRTGGQPQHF | TRBV6-2/TRBV6-3 | TRBD1 | . | TRBJ1-5
TGTGCCAGCAGCTTACTGTCGGGGACAAGCACTGAAGCTTTCTTT | CASSLLSGTSTEAFF | TRBV7-9 | . | once | TRBJ1-1
TGTGCCAGCAGCCAAATACAGCGGGAGGTCGATGAGCAGTTCTTC | CASSQIQREVDEQFF | TRBV4-2 | TRBD2 | . | TRBJ2-1
TGTGCCATCAGTGGTTCCCTTGGGACAGCGCACACTGAAGCTTTCTTT | CAISGSLGTAHTEAFF | TRBV10-3 | TRBD1 | . | TRBJ1-1
TGTGCCTTTAGGAGGGAAATCGCCTACGAGCAGTACTTC | CAFRREIAYEQYF | TRBV2 | . | many | TRBJ2-7
TGTGCAAGTCGCTCGACCCCTTCGGGGGGGGATTTGTACGAGCAGTACTTC | CASRSTPSGGDLYEQYF | TRBV12-2 | . | . | TRBJ2-7
TGTGCCAGCAGCCTGGGACAGGGGATTAATGGCTACACCTTC | CASSLGQGINGYTF | TRBV4-2 | TRBD1 | . | TRBJ1-2
TGTGCCAGTAGTATTGGTAGCGGGGGGGCTAATGAGCAGTTCTTC | CASSIGSGGANEQFF | TRBV19 | TRBD2 | . | TRBJ2-1
TGTGCCAGCAGCGGAAACAGGGGGATCCACACTGAAGCTTTCTTT | CASSGNRGIHTEAFF | TRBV7-9 | TRBD1 | . | TRBJ1-1
TGTGCCAGTAGTATACAGGGGCCAGGGAACACTGAAGCTTTCTTT | CASSIQGPGNTEAFF | TRBV19 | . | few | TRBJ1-1
TGTGCCAGCAGCCGCCTACAGAAGAACACTGAAGCTTTCTTT | CASSRLQKNTEAFF | TRBV6-2/TRBV6-3 | . | . | TRBJ1-1
TGTGCCAGCAGCTTGGCCGGGACAGGGGGCGATGGCTACACCTTC | CASSLAGTGGDGYTF | TRBV5-4 | TRBD1 | . | TRBJ1-2
TGTGCCAGCAGTTCGGACAGGGGGCGACAGCCCCAGCATTTT | CASSSDRGRQPQHF | TRBV27 | TRBD1 | once | TRBJ1-5
TGTGCCAGCAGTCAGACTAGCGGGGGGGAGACCCAGTACTTC | CASSQTSGGETQYF | TRBV27 | TRBD2 | . | TRBJ2-5
TGTGCCAGCAGCTTAGGCAGGTTCCGGACTGCCTACAATGAGCAGTTCTTC | CASSLGRFRTAYNEQFF | TRBV13 | . | . | TRBJ2-1
TGTGCCAGCAGTTATGGGTCAGGGGCCTACGAGCAGTACTTC | CASSYGSGAYEQYF | TRBV6-6 | . | . | TRBJ2-7
TGTGCCAGCAGTTCCTTTGGGACAGGGGAGGAAAAACTGTTTTTT | CASSSFGTGEEKLFF | TRBV6-5 | TRBD1 | . | TRBJ1-4
TGTGCCAGCAGTACGAGACAGGGGGCTTCCTTATACGAGCAGTACTTC | CASSTRQGASLYEQYF | TRBV28 | TRBD1 | . | TRBJ2-7
TGTGCCAGCAGCCTTGACAGGGGGTCGTCAACTAATGAAAAACTGTTTTTT | CASSLDRGSSTNEKLFF | TRBV5-5 | TRBD1 | . | TRBJ1-4
TGTGCCAGCAGGACCACTCAGGGGCCACCGAACACCGGGGAGCTGTTTTTT | CASRTTQGPPNTGELFF | TRBV14 | . | . | TRBJ2-2
TGTGCCAGCAGCGTAGCTAGCAGATATCAAGGCTACACCTTC | CASSVASRYQGYTF | TRBV9 | . | . | TRBJ1-2
TGTGCCAGCAGCTTAGGGGACACCAGCTACACCTTC | CASSLGDTSYTF | TRBV7-9 | . | . | TRBJ1-2
TGTGCCAGCAGTGTAGGTCGGGCTGGAAACACCATATATTTT | CASSVGRAGNTIYF | TRBV25-1 | . | few | TRBJ1-3
TGTGCCAGCAGTGGGCGTGACAGTCGTAGATCAACTAATGAAAAACTGTTTTTT | CASSGRDSRRSTNEKLFF | TRBV28 | . | . | TRBJ1-4
TGTGCCAGCAGCTTAGGTGGGAGGGCCACAGATACGCAGTATTTT | CASSLGGRATDTQYF | TRBV11-2 | TRBD2 | once | TRBJ2-3
TGTGCCAGCAGTCGGACAGCTTCTGGAAACACCATATATTTT | CASSRTASGNTIYF | TRBV6-1 | . | . | TRBJ1-3
TGTGCCAGCAGCCTAAGCGGGGTGAACACCGGGGAGCTGTTTTTT | CASSLSGVNTGELFF | TRBV9 | TRBD2 | . | TRBJ2-2
TGTGCCACCAGTGTTGACCTCGGGACAGACTATGGCTACACCTTC | CATSVDLGTDYGYTF | TRBV15 | TRBD1 | . | TRBJ1-2
TGTGCCAGCAGTGAAGCGCAGGGAATGCGGGGGGAGCTGTTTTTT | CASSEAQGMRGELFF | TRBV2 | . | . | TRBJ2-2
TGTGCCAGCAGCGGTGGGCAGGGGGCTGACACTAACTATGGCTACACCTTC | CASSGGQGADTNYGYTF | TRBV9 | TRBD1 | . | TRBJ1-2
TGTGCCAGCAGCGCCACAGTTAACTATGGCTACACCTTC | CASSATVNYGYTF | TRBV9 | . | . | TRBJ1-2
TGTGCCAGCAGTTTATACAGGGCTCTCGGAAACACCATATATTTT | CASSLYRALGNTIYF | TRBV6-5 | . | . | TRBJ1-3
TGCGCCAGCAGCTTGCAGGGACCCGGGACAGTGAACACCGGGGAGCTGTTTTTT | CASSLQGPGTVNTGELFF | TRBV5-1 | TRBD1 | . | TRBJ2-2
TGCGCCAGCAGCCAAGGGGAGGGCCGGGTGAATGAGCAGTTCTTC | CASSQGEGRVNEQFF | TRBV4-1 | TRBD2 | . | TRBJ2-1
TGTGCCAGCAGCTCAGGTTATCAGCCCCAGCATTTT | CASSSGYQPQHF | TRBV3-1/TRBV3-2 | . | . | TRBJ1-5
TGTGCCAGCAGCCCCCGCGGTGAAGGAGGAAACACCATATATTTT | CASSPRGEGGNTIYF | TRBV9 | . | . | TRBJ1-3
TGTGCCAGCAGGTCCTCCGGCGGCCAAGAGACCCAGTACTTC | CASRSSGGQETQYF | TRBV25-1 | . | . | TRBJ2-5
TGTGCCAGCAGTTACCGGGACAGCTCCTACGAGCAGTACTTC | CASSYRDSSYEQYF | TRBV6-2/TRBV6-3 | TRBD1 | few | TRBJ2-7